This T cell receptor (beta chain) was sequenced during a study of blood T cell repertoires in COVID-19. Overall study context: Collection of acute and convalescent COVID-19 samples took place in the United States, Italy and Spain.

Germline V gene sequence: CDR1 MNHEY, CDR2 SVGEGT. The V and J ends lost 6 bases and 2 bases respectively, with 18 bases between them. The CDR3 spans 16 residues. Original handling: Reference gene primer amplification gave estimated nucleated cell counts. Data came from immunoSEQ multiplex PCR; TCRdb stores just in-frame clones and leaves some out. That table furnishes V, J and clone size, whereas the DNA furnished D and trimming. This table holds about 180,000 clones, 83% found once. This clone was seen a single time. The sample comprised peripheral blood. The sequence derives from a human donor in a cohort sampled during active COVID-19. This chain connects TRBV6-2 or TRBV6-3 to TRBJ2-3; D is undetermined. As DNA, the CDR3 is TGTGCCAGCAGCCAAGGCGAGACGACTGTCACAGATACGCAGTATTTT. Its translation: CASSQGETTVTDTQYF.